These 29 T cell receptor beta chains originate from one sample sequenced in a study of beta chain features in type 1 diabetes. All of the isolated RNA was reverse transcribed, so expressed TCRB transcripts were sequenced. Clones were sequenced by immunoSEQ multiplex PCR, and TCRdb holds only the in-frame ones, with some missing. The table lists around 350,000 clones, approximately 12% of them singletons. The sample taken for sequencing was naive CD4+ T cells from blood. These receptors were collected from a man younger than 35 in good health.

This clone was counted between two and nine times. This chain links TRBV7-3 with TRBJ1-5, with D possibly being TRBD1 (5 bases). Trimming took 5 bases from V and 7 from J, leaving 12 bases between them. In germline, CDR1 is SGHTA, CDR2 FQGTGA. The CDR3 runs 13 residues. As DNA, the CDR3 is TGTGCCAGCAGCCTTGGCCAGGGACAGCCCCAGCATTTT. Translating gives CASSLGQGQPQHF.

This clone was detected once. V is TRBV7-3 and J is TRBJ1-4, with 9 nucleotides matching TRBD1. Germline V gives CDR1 SGHTA, CDR2 FQGTGA. V shed 2 bases, J shed 8 bases, and the junction held 6 bases outside the gene matches. The CDR3 has 15 residues. The CDR3 nucleotides are TGTGCCAGCAGCTTAGGACAGGGGACCGGCGAAAAACTGTTTTTT. Translation: CASSLGQGTGEKLFF.

The chain carries TRBV27 and TRBJ2-7; a weak D match, TRBD1 (6 bases). The ends were cut back, 4 bases at V and 3 bases at J, with 13 bases in the middle. The CDR3 has 14 residues. Germline CDR1 reads MNHEY; CDR2 reads SMNVEV (reference sequence). The CDR3 is CASSSPGHSYEQYF. The CDR3 DNA is TGTGCCAGCAGTTCTCCGGGACATAGCTACGAGCAGTACTTC.

CDR3 sequence (DNA): TGTGCCAGCAGTTTAAGACTAGTGGGGGCAGATACGCAGTATTTT. Residues: CASSLRLVGADTQYF. This chain uses TRBV27 with TRBJ2-3; a weak D match, TRBD2 (6 bases). Between the trimmed V and J ends, which lost 2 bases and 4 bases, there was a span of 13 bases. Germline V lookup: CDR1 MNHEY, CDR2 SMNVEV (reference sequence). This CDR3 comprises 15 residues.

This chain's CDR3 is CASSPYREAGGWWNEQFF. Here the CDR3 DNA reads TGTGCCAGCTCACCGTATCGTGAAGCGGGAGGGTGGTGGAATGAGCAGTTCTTC. The chain employs TRBV18 and TRBJ2-1, with TRBD2 matching over 10 bases. The length of the CDR3 is 18 residues. Trimming removed 3 bases from V and 7 bases from J; junction bases left unmatched: 15. Germline V gene data show CDR1 as KGHSH and CDR2 as LQKENI.

The chain employs TRBV28 and TRBJ1-5, with 8 bases matching TRBD1. J lost 3 bases, V lost 3 bases, and 4 bases had no gene match. The CDR3 runs to 15 residues. The germline V gene has CDR1 MDHEN and CDR2 SYDVKM. The CDR3 nucleotides are TGTGCCAGCAGTTTGGACAGGGCTACCAATCAGCCCCAGCATTTT. Translating it yields CASSLDRATNQPQHF.

This clone has a handful of counts. The CDR3 nucleotides read TGTGCCAGCAGTGAACTGGGGGGCTACAATGAGCAGTTCTTC. This codes for CASSELGGYNEQFF. The chain couples TRBV6-4 to TRBJ2-1; maybe TRBD2 (6 bases). In germline, CDR1 is MRHNA, CDR2 SNTAGT. The CDR3 is 14 amino acids. With 3 bases removed from V and 3 bases from J, the gap between germline ends came to 9 bases.

The gene calls are TRBV28 and TRBJ2-5; 7 bases align to TRBD2. This CDR3 is built from 15 residues. Germline values: CDR1 MDHEN, CDR2 SYDVKM. Trimming at V came to 3 bases and at J to 5 bases, leaving 9 bases not matched to a gene. As DNA, the CDR3 is TGTGCCAGCAGTTTTGGCGGGAGAACGGGGGAGACCCAGTACTTC. Residues: CASSFGGRTGETQYF.

This clone showed up just a few times. CDR3 DNA: TGTGCCATCAGTGACATCAGTGAGCAGTTCTTC. Translating gives CAISDISEQFF. The V and J genes are TRBV10-3 and TRBJ2-1, with D unclear. Trimming cost V 3 bases and J 9 bases, with 6 bases left between them. Germline CDR1 and CDR2: ENHRY and SYGVKD. This CDR3 is built from 11 residues.

This chain joins TRBV29-1 and TRBJ2-1, with 12 bases fitting TRBD1. CDR3 length: 13 amino acids. J was trimmed by 8 bases and V by 8 bases; bases with no gene match: 7. Looked up from germline, CDR1 is SQVTM and CDR2 is ANQGSEA. The CDR3 nucleotides are TGCAGCATGTCGGGACAGGGGGCTTATGAGCAGTTCTTC. The encoded protein is CSMSGQGAYEQFF.

This clone came up a few times. The chain combines TRBV9 with TRBJ2-3; TRBD2 agrees at 8 bases. The CDR3 spans 16 residues. Trimming removed 0 bases from V and 3 bases from J; junction bases left unmatched: 6. CDR1 and CDR2 (germline): SGDLS, YYNGEE. CDR3 in amino acids: CASSVGGSGATDTQYF. CDR3 bases: TGTGCCAGCAGCGTAGGGGGTAGCGGGGCTACAGATACGCAGTATTTT.

There are a few counts of this clone. J is TRBJ2-3 and V is TRBV25-1, with 7 bases lining up with TRBD1. With 2 bases clipped from V and 10 bases from J, the junction kept 21 bases outside the gene matches. The germline V gene has CDR1 MGHDK and CDR2 SYGVNS. This CDR3 is 18 amino acids long. CDR3 loop: CASSEANPTGADPWAQYF. The CDR3 nucleotides are TGTGCCAGCAGTGAAGCCAACCCTACAGGGGCCGACCCTTGGGCGCAGTATTTT.

This clone has only a few counts. The chain carries TRBV7-9 and TRBJ2-1; D perhaps matches TRBD2 (6 bases). V was pared by 5 bases and J by 8 bases, with 22 bases between. The CDR3 sequence is 16 residues long. Per the germline V gene, CDR1 is SEHNR and CDR2 is FQNEAQ (reference sequence). The CDR3 region has the DNA TGTGCCAGCAGCCCTTGGAGGGGCCTTACGGGCGATGAGCAGTTCTTC. Translation gives CASSPWRGLTGDEQFF.

This clone was counted only a few times. The chain carries TRBV7-2 and TRBJ2-2; TRBD2 matches at 8 bases. V trimming: 2 bases; J trimming: 6 bases; junction bases outside the gene matches: 8. The CDR3 loop spans 16 amino acids. Germline assignment: CDR1 SGHTA and CDR2 FQGNSA. The CDR3 loop is CASSLSALGLAGELFF. CDR3 in DNA: TGTGCCAGCAGCTTAAGTGCCCTGGGACTAGCCGGGGAGCTGTTTTTT. Filled out from reference TRBV7-2 and TRBJ2-2, the complete variable domain reads GAGVSQSPSNKVTEKGKDVELRCDPISGHTALYWYRQSLGQGLEFLIYFQGNSAPDKSGLPSDRFSAERTGGSVSTLTIQRTQQEDSAVYLCASSLSALGLAGELFFGEGSRLTVL.

This clone was observed a few times. The chain uses TRBV28 and TRBJ1-4; the D gene is possibly TRBD1 (5 bases). The CDR3 spans 12 residues. The germline V and J ends were trimmed by 5 bases and 16 bases, with 17 bases remaining between them. Per the germline V gene, CDR1 is MDHEN and CDR2 is SYDVKM. CDR3 region: CASSLLGGVKFF. As DNA, the CDR3 is TGTGCCAGCAGTCTTCTCGGGGGTGTTAAGTTTTTT.

V usage is TRBV5-1 and J usage is TRBJ2-5; tentative D call: TRBD2 (7 bases). CDR1 is SGHRS, CDR2 YFSETQ, per germline. V shed 4 bases and J shed 6 bases, with 22 bases lying between them. The CDR3 is 16 amino acids. In DNA, the CDR3 is TGCGCCAGCAGCCCGGGGGGCTCGGGGACATTACAGACCCAGTACTTC. This sequence encodes CASSPGGSGTLQTQYF.

V usage is TRBV30 and J usage is TRBJ1-2; no clear D gene. The germline V and J ends were trimmed by 1 base and 9 bases, with 9 bases remaining between them. CDR1 GTSNPN and CDR2 SVGIG come from the germline V gene (reference sequence). The CDR3 sequence is 11 residues long. This CDR3 reads CAWSAGNRYTF. CDR3 nucleotides: TGTGCCTGGAGTGCCGGGAATCGCTACACCTTC.

The V and J genes are TRBV30 and TRBJ1-4, with a weak D call TRBD1 (6 bases). CDR3 size: 14 residues. Germline V gene lookup returns CDR1 GTSNPN and CDR2 SVGIG (reference sequence). The germline V and J ends were trimmed by 2 bases and 2 bases, with 9 bases remaining between them. For the CDR3, the DNA is TGTGCCTGGAGTACGGGGGGCACTAATGAAAAACTGTTTTTT. It yields the protein CAWSTGGTNEKLFF. The full variable domain, with the rest looked up from reference TRBV30 and TRBJ1-4, is SQTIHQWPATLVQPVGSPLSLECTVEGTSNPNLYWYRQAAGRGLQLLFYSVGIGQISSEVPQNLSASRPQDRQFILSSKKLLLSDSGFYLCAWSTGGTNEKLFFGSGTQLSVL.

This clone has only a few counts. The gene calls are TRBV15 and TRBJ2-2, with 11 bases lining up with TRBD1. The CDR3 has 17 amino acids. Germline assignment: CDR1 LNHNV and CDR2 YYDKDF (reference sequence). Trimming cost V 0 bases and J 8 bases; bases outside gene matches: 8. The CDR3 DNA follows: TGTGCCACCAGCAGAGATCTGGACAGGGGGCGTTTTGGGGAGCTGTTTTTT. Translated: CATSRDLDRGRFGELFF.

The chain is built from TRBV7-9 and TRBJ2-2; maybe TRBD1 (6 bases). The CDR3 sequence is 16 residues long. Trimming shortened V by 2 bases and J by 5 bases, and 15 bases separated the two germline ends. CDR1 is SEHNR and CDR2 is FQNEAQ in the germline V gene (reference sequence). CDR3 in amino acids: CASSLRGRGSTGELFF. CDR3 bases: TGTGCCAGCAGCTTACGGGGCAGGGGCAGTACCGGGGAGCTGTTTTTT.

The chain carries TRBV28 and TRBJ2-1; 8 nucleotides agree with TRBD2. Unmatched junction bases numbered 7, after V lost 6 bases and J lost 3 bases. The CDR3 extends over 15 amino acids. Looked up from germline, CDR1 is MDHEN and CDR2 is SYDVKM. The CDR3 here is CASRLAGPNYNEQFF. CDR3 in DNA: TGTGCCAGCAGATTAGCGGGACCGAACTACAATGAGCAGTTCTTC.

There are a few counts of this clone. The chain links TRBV28 to TRBJ1-1; D unclear. Germline CDR1 MDHEN, CDR2 SYDVKM. Trimming cost V 3 bases and J 6 bases, with 14 bases left between them. The CDR3 sequence is 14 residues long. The CDR3 nucleotides read TGTGCCAGCAGTTTCTTTAACTTGGGCCCTGAAGCTTTCTTT. This translates into CASSFFNLGPEAFF.

This clone was observed a handful of times. The rearrangement joins TRBV5-1 to TRBJ2-7, with a possible D match to TRBD2 (7 bases). CDR3 length: 16 residues. V was cut by 6 bases and J by 0 bases, with 19 bases left in between. CDR1 and CDR2 (germline): SGHRS, YFSETQ. The CDR3 loop is CASTGNGGRSSYEQYF. In nucleotides, the CDR3 is TGCGCCAGCACTGGGAACGGGGGGCGAAGCTCCTACGAGCAGTACTTC.

This clone was picked up a small number of times. The V and J genes are TRBV28 and TRBJ2-1; TRBD2 is a possible D gene (6 bases). Germline values: CDR1 MDHEN, CDR2 SYDVKM. Trimming took 7 bases from V and 3 from J, leaving 16 bases between them. This CDR3 spans 15 amino acids. Here the CDR3 DNA reads TGTGCCAGCATCCCCCTCACAGCGGGCTACAATGAGCAGTTCTTC. Protein: CASIPLTAGYNEQFF.

This clone has just a few counts. V and J are TRBV4-2 and TRBJ2-1; 11 bases agree with TRBD2. This CDR3 has 16 residues. V gave up 1 base and J gave up 7 bases; unmatched junction bases: 6. CDR1 is LGHNA, CDR2 YNFKEQ, per germline. For the CDR3, the DNA is TGTGCCAGCAGCCAAGTAACTAGCGGGGGACTGAATGAGCAGTTCTTC. The encoded protein is CASSQVTSGGLNEQFF.

This clone was detected only a few times. The V and J genes are TRBV4-2 and TRBJ1-2; D possibly corresponds to TRBD1 (6 bases). The CDR3 length is 14 residues. Trimming pared 1 base from V and 3 bases from J, leaving 9 bases between. Germline values: CDR1 LGHNA, CDR2 YNFKEQ. CDR3 protein: CASSQVGGDYGYTF. The CDR3 DNA reads TGTGCCAGCAGCCAAGTAGGGGGGGACTATGGCTACACCTTC.

This clone showed up just a few times. V gene TRBV7-3 combines with J gene TRBJ2-1; 9 nucleotides match TRBD2. The CDR3 has 14 amino acids. V shed 2 bases, J shed 13 bases, and the junction held 9 bases outside the gene matches. CDR1 SGHTA and CDR2 FQGTGA come from the germline V gene. DNA of the CDR3: TGTGCCAGCAGCTTAGGGATTAGCGGGAGTCCACAGTTCTTC. Its protein is CASSLGISGSPQFF. The full variable domain, in which reference TRBV7-3 and TRBJ2-1 provide the parts outside the CDR3, is GAGVSQTPSNKVTEKGKYVELRCDPISGHTALYWYRQSLGQGPEFLIYFQGTGAADDSGLPNDRFFAVRPEGSVSTLKIQRTERGDSAVYLCASSLGISGSPQFFGPGTRLTVL.

V and J are TRBV30 and TRBJ2-7; TRBD1 matches at 9 bases. The J segment lost 3 bases and the V segment lost 2 bases, leaving 5 bases of the junction unmatched. There are 14 residues in the CDR3. Germline V lookup: CDR1 GTSNPN, CDR2 SVGIG (reference sequence). The CDR3 is CAWSTGTGRYEQYF. In DNA, the CDR3 is TGTGCCTGGAGTACCGGGACAGGGCGCTACGAGCAGTACTTC.

In its sample, this clone was seen a few times. The chain has TRBV30 and TRBJ1-1; D gene uncertain. The length of the CDR3 is 12 residues. V was pared by 5 bases and J by 1 base, with 8 bases between. CDR1 GTSNPN and CDR2 SVGIG come from the germline V gene (reference sequence). CDR3 DNA: TGTGCCTGGGTGGGCCAGAACACTGAAGCTTTCTTT. It specifies CAWVGQNTEAFF.